This passage covers 20 T cell receptor beta chains from one sample sequenced in a study of neoadjuvant anti-PD-1 for oral cavity cancer (dated by TCRdb to the early 2020s). Library preparation employed the immunoSEQ multiplex PCR assay. TCRdb limited this immuneACCESS table to in-frame rearrangements with V and J called. A share of clones is missing; checked studies link under half to unresolved V genes, and the rest is unexplained. This sample has 55,000 to 80,000 clones in its table, and about 83% of those were observed once. Less than 4% of the sample belongs to the ten largest clones. The time point label for this specimen denotes: before neoadjuvant nivolumab. Sequenced here: PBMCs, sampled before nivolumab (anti-PD-1) treatment. These receptors were collected from a person aged 35-80 years with oral cavity squamous cell carcinoma.

This rearrangement joins TRBV14 to TRBJ2-7, with 10 bases identical to TRBD1. The CDR3 has 15 amino acids. V was pared by 4 bases and J by 3 bases, with 6 bases of the junction left unmatched. Germline V CDR1 and CDR2: SGHDN, FVKESK. The DNA of the CDR3 is TGTGCCAGCAGCCTCGGGACAGGGGTCCGCTACGAGCAGTACTTC. It encodes CASSLGTGVRYEQYF.

This clone was recorded only once. V is TRBV7-8 and J is TRBJ2-5; 7 bases are shared with TRBD2. Trimming removed 1 base from V and 4 bases from J; junction bases left unmatched: 6. This CDR3 comprises 15 residues. The germline V gene has CDR1 SGHVS and CDR2 FQNEAQ. CDR3 bases: TGTGCCAGCAGCTTAGACCCGGGACTACCAGAGACCCAGTACTTC. Protein: CASSLDPGLPETQYF.

The rearrangement joins TRBV30 to TRBJ2-3, with TRBD2 as a possible D gene (6 bases). V was cut by 0 bases and J by 0 bases, with 13 bases left in between. CDR1 and CDR2 from the germline V gene are GTSNPN and SVGIG (reference sequence). The CDR3 has 16 amino acids. CDR3 loop: CAWSVRWGTSTDTQYF. The CDR3 DNA reads as TGTGCCTGGAGTGTAAGGTGGGGGACTAGCACAGATACGCAGTATTTT.

V gene TRBV2 combines with J gene TRBJ1-5; D perhaps matches TRBD1 (5 bases). Germline lookup yields CDR1 SNHLY and CDR2 FYNNEI. The ends were cut back, 0 bases at V and 3 bases at J, with 15 bases in the middle. The CDR3 loop spans 17 amino acids. The CDR3 spells CASSEASDSLLNQPQHF. As DNA, the CDR3 is TGTGCCAGCAGTGAAGCTAGTGACAGTCTACTCAATCAGCCCCAGCATTTT.

The chain employs TRBV27 and TRBJ1-2; D possibly corresponds to TRBD1 (5 bases). The CDR3 consists of 15 residues. CDR1 is MNHEY, CDR2 SMNVEV, per germline (reference sequence). The V end was cut by 5 bases, the J end by 0 bases, with 13 bases between. The CDR3 DNA reads as TGTGCCAGCAGTCCCAGGACACTATCTAACTATGGCTACACCTTC. Translation gives CASSPRTLSNYGYTF.

The chain has TRBV5-1 and TRBJ2-3; 7 bases are shared with TRBD1. V was pared by 0 bases and J by 4 bases, with 5 bases of the junction left unmatched. Germline-derived CDR1 and CDR2 are SGHRS and YFSETQ. The CDR3 consists of 15 residues. Written as DNA, the CDR3 is TGCGCCAGCAGCTTGGGACAGGGATTCTCAGATACGCAGTATTTT. The encoded protein is CASSLGQGFSDTQYF. Supplemented by reference TRBV5-1 and TRBJ2-3, the full variable domain reads KAGVTQTPRYLIKTRGQQVTLSCSPISGHRSVSWYQQTPGQGLQFLFEYFSETQRNKGNFPGRFSGRQFSNSRSEMNVSTLELGDSALYLCASSLGQGFSDTQYFGPGTRLTVL.

The chain is built from TRBV5-1 and TRBJ1-1; D not certain. CDR3 length: 15 amino acids. The germline gives CDR1 SGHRS, CDR2 YFSETQ. V lost 0 bases and J lost 4, with 13 bases in between. CDR3 protein: CASSLEPGSGTEAFF. The CDR3 bases are TGCGCCAGCAGCTTGGAGCCAGGTTCAGGCACTGAAGCTTTCTTT. The full variable domain, its missing parts supplied by reference TRBV5-1 and TRBJ1-1, is KAGVTQTPRYLIKTRGQQVTLSCSPISGHRSVSWYQQTPGQGLQFLFEYFSETQRNKGNFPGRFSGRQFSNSRSEMNVSTLELGDSALYLCASSLEPGSGTEAFFGQGTRLTVV.

This chain joins TRBV27 and TRBJ2-7; D remains ambiguous. This CDR3 contains 14 residues. V gave up 6 bases and J gave up 5 bases, with 17 bases separating them. CDR1 is MNHEY, CDR2 SMNVEV, per germline (reference sequence). CDR3 sequence reads: CASRIHDSRDEQYF. The CDR3 DNA reads TGTGCCAGCAGAATTCACGATTCTAGGGACGAGCAGTACTTC.

This clone appeared once. This chain uses TRBV7-9 with TRBJ2-3; 12 positions match TRBD2. The trim removed 5 bases at V and 1 base at J, leaving 10 bases unmatched. Germline-derived CDR1 and CDR2 are SEHNR and FQNEAQ (reference sequence). CDR3 length equals 18 residues. CDR3 sequence (DNA): TGTGCCAGCAGCCCGTCTAGCGGGAGGGCCTTTGGCACAGATACGCAGTATTTT. Translation: CASSPSSGRAFGTDTQYF.

The rearrangement uses TRBV28 and TRBJ1-2, with TRBD1 identical over 9 bases. Germline values: CDR1 MDHEN, CDR2 SYDVKM. V shed 8 bases and J 4 bases; nucleotides not matched to a gene: 17. This CDR3 has 17 residues. The CDR3 loop is CASGYVFPGQGTYGYTF. The CDR3 DNA is TGTGCCAGCGGTTACGTCTTTCCGGGACAGGGTACCTATGGCTACACCTTC.

The V and J genes are TRBV19 and TRBJ2-5; D gene uncertain. Germline V gene data show CDR1 as LNHDA and CDR2 as SQIVND (reference sequence). This CDR3 contains 14 residues. Trimming cost V 5 bases and J 2 bases, with 12 bases left between them. The DNA of the CDR3 is TGTGCCAGTAGTTTTACCGGGTCACAAGAGACCCAGTACTTC. Amino acids: CASSFTGSQETQYF. Looking up the rest from reference TRBV19 and TRBJ2-5 gives the full variable domain: DGGITQSPKYLFRKEGQNVTLSCEQNLNHDAMYWYRQDPGQGLRLIYYSQIVNDFQKGDIAEGYSVSREKKESFPLTVTSAQKNPTAFYLCASSFTGSQETQYFGPGTRLLVL.

The rearrangement uses TRBV7-9 and TRBJ2-1; no reliable D call. Germline CDR1 SEHNR, CDR2 FQNEAQ (reference sequence). This CDR3 has 14 residues. V lost 5 bases and J 3 bases, leaving 11 bases between the germline ends. The CDR3 nucleotides read TGTGCCAGCAGCGGCTCGTGGGTCTACAATGAGCAGTTCTTC. Its translation is CASSGSWVYNEQFF.

The chain carries TRBV10-2 and TRBJ1-5; weak D call: TRBD1 (5 bases). The CDR3 covers 16 residues. Trimming stripped 2 bases from V and 0 bases from J, with 11 bases between. Germline lookup yields CDR1 WSHSY and CDR2 SAAADI. CDR3 DNA sequence: TGCGCCAGCAGTGAGGGGGGAATATATAGCAATCAGCCCCAGCATTTT. This sequence encodes CASSEGGIYSNQPQHF.

V and J are TRBV5-5 and TRBJ1-6; TRBD1 is a possible D gene (5 bases). This CDR3 region has 15 residues. V lost 2 bases, J lost 9 bases, and 15 bases lay in between. Germline loops: CDR1 SGHKS, CDR2 YYEKEE (reference sequence). The CDR3 DNA sequence: TGTGCCAGCAGCTTCGGCAGGGAGGGCGGTTCACCCCTCCACTTT. This codes for CASSFGREGGSPLHF.

This clone was counted once. The chain uses TRBV7-8 and TRBJ2-3; D gene uncertain. There are 15 residues in the CDR3. V was clipped by 0 bases and J by 6 bases, with 13 bases between them. CDR1 is SGHVS, CDR2 FQNEAQ, per germline. CDR3 protein: CASSLAYPREDTQYF. In nucleotides, the CDR3 is TGTGCCAGCAGCTTAGCTTATCCGCGTGAGGATACGCAGTATTTT.

This chain connects TRBV4-2 to TRBJ2-2, with TRBD2 matching over 9 bases. The V gene end was trimmed by 4 bases and the J gene end by 4 bases; junction bases not matched to a gene: 7. CDR1 and CDR2 from the germline V gene are LGHNA and YNFKEQ. CDR3 size: 16 residues. CDR3 DNA: TGTGCCAGCAGCCGTCCGGCGGGGGGGACCACCGGGGAGCTGTTTTTT. It codes for CASSRPAGGTTGELFF.

V is TRBV5-6 and J is TRBJ1-2, with no clear D. Between the trimmed V and J ends, which lost 8 bases and 2 bases, there was a span of 13 bases. This CDR3 region has 13 residues. Germline loops: CDR1 SGHDT, CDR2 YYEEEE. This CDR3 is CASRYEQNYGYTF. In DNA form, the CDR3 reads TGTGCCAGTAGGTACGAGCAAAACTATGGCTACACCTTC.

The chain employs TRBV10-3 and TRBJ2-5; 9 bases map to TRBD2. V was clipped by 0 bases and J by 4 bases; unmatched bases: 12. This CDR3 comprises 18 residues. Germline loops: CDR1 ENHRY, CDR2 SYGVKD. The CDR3 coding sequence is TGTGCCATCAGTGAGTCAAGGGGTAGCGGGAGTCTGGGAGAGACCCAGTACTTC. Translated: CAISESRGSGSLGETQYF.

This chain links TRBV28 with TRBJ1-5, with TRBD1 identical over 9 bases. Germline lookup yields CDR1 MDHEN and CDR2 SYDVKM. After removal of 6 bases from V and 7 bases from J, the junction contained 7 bases not matched to a gene. The CDR3 runs to 14 residues. The CDR3 loop reads CASSLTGGRQPQHF. The DNA for the CDR3 is TGTGCCAGCAGCCTGACAGGGGGTCGGCAGCCCCAGCATTTT.

This clone rates as medium-sized (0.01 to 0.1%). The V gene is TRBV6-4, the J gene TRBJ2-2; D not resolved. Looked up from germline, CDR1 is MRHNA and CDR2 is SNTAGT. The V end lost 1 base, the J end lost 2 bases, and 8 bases lay between the germline ends. The CDR3 loop spans 15 amino acids. The CDR3 loop reads CASSDLEGNTGELFF. The CDR3 nucleotides are TGTGCCAGCAGTGACTTGGAAGGAAACACCGGGGAGCTGTTTTTT.